This T cell receptor beta chain was captured by sequencing in a study of T cell responses to AZD1222 COVID-19 vaccine. Findings and limits, study-wide: The sample set comprised mostly white British donors with more females, and clonal diversity was possibly underestimated. Just a handful of AZD1222 recipients were seropositive at baseline.

Germline V gene lookup returns CDR1 LGHDT and CDR2 YNNKEL (reference sequence). This CDR3 has 15 residues. The junction had 3 bases not matched to a gene; V was cut back by 1 base and J by 4 bases. Details on this clone: Its antigen is unknown.

The method was immunoSEQ multiplex PCR; TCRdb's version includes in-frame clones alone and lacks a portion of them. The profile shows some 49,000 clones, roughly 80% of them singletons. The chain links TRBV3-1 (or the pseudogene TRBV3-2) to TRBJ1-2; TRBD1 matches at 10 bases. The receptor's source is an adult in good health. The material sequenced was peripheral blood, taken on day 0 of AZD1222 vaccination. The CDR3 nucleotides read TGTGCCAGCAGCCAAGTGACAGGGGGCCCCTATGGCTACACCTTC. Translation gives CASSQVTGGPYGYTF.